This is a list of T cell receptor beta chains from one sample in a study of T cell responses to AZD1222 COVID-19 vaccine. Repertoires were generated with immunoSEQ multiplex PCR, while TCRdb's copy carries only in-frame clones and drops some. The repertoire has fewer than 200,000 clones, approximately 92% of them found once; the top ten carry 10%. This sample comprised peripheral blood, obtained on day 0 of AZD1222 vaccination. The source is an adult in good health. Both conserved end residues are part of each CDR3. Each record gives: CDR3 length, clone size, D gene, J gene, V gene, CDR3 protein, CDR3 DNA. A D gene is named only where the DNA matches it firmly. The size of a clone is reported for some rows only, either as once, few or many, or as a class for expanded clones.

CDR3 length: 14; clone size: .; D gene: TRBD1; J gene: TRBJ2-4; V gene: TRBV24-1; CDR3 protein: CATSDSGQENIQYF; CDR3 DNA: TGTGCCACCAGTGACTCGGGACAGGAGAACATTCAGTACTTC
CDR3 length: 13; clone size: .; D gene: .; J gene: TRBJ1-5; V gene: TRBV29-1; CDR3 protein: CSAEGLSNQPQHF; CDR3 DNA: TGCAGCGCTGAAGGTCTTAGCAATCAGCCCCAGCATTTT
CDR3 length: 13; clone size: .; D gene: .; J gene: TRBJ2-1; V gene: TRBV19; CDR3 protein: CASSTASAWEQFF; CDR3 DNA: TGTGCCAGTAGTACGGCTAGCGCCTGGGAGCAGTTCTTC
CDR3 length: 11; clone size: .; D gene: .; J gene: TRBJ1-2; V gene: TRBV6-5; CDR3 protein: CASREGVGYTF; CDR3 DNA: TGTGCCAGCAGAGAGGGGGTGGGCTACACCTTC
CDR3 length: 14; clone size: .; D gene: .; J gene: TRBJ1-1; V gene: TRBV6-2/TRBV6-3; CDR3 protein: CASSFSRRHAEAFF; CDR3 DNA: TGTGCCAGCAGTTTTTCCCGCCGACACGCTGAAGCTTTCTTT
CDR3 length: 15; clone size: once; D gene: TRBD1; J gene: TRBJ1-2; V gene: TRBV2; CDR3 protein: CASRDPGQGNYGYTF; CDR3 DNA: TGTGCCAGCAGAGACCCGGGACAGGGAAACTATGGCTACACCTTC
CDR3 length: 15; clone size: .; D gene: .; J gene: TRBJ1-2; V gene: TRBV6-1; CDR3 protein: CASSEGTEPNYGYTF; CDR3 DNA: TGTGCCAGCAGTGAAGGGACAGAGCCTAACTATGGCTACACCTTC
CDR3 length: 13; clone size: .; D gene: .; J gene: TRBJ1-2; V gene: TRBV6-4; CDR3 protein: CASSDDNSRGYTF; CDR3 DNA: TGTGCCAGCAGTGACGACAACAGCCGCGGCTACACCTTC
CDR3 length: 18; clone size: .; D gene: .; J gene: TRBJ1-2; V gene: TRBV3-1/TRBV3-2; CDR3 protein: CASSQEVSRDLRGGGYTF; CDR3 DNA: TGTGCCAGCAGCCAAGAAGTAAGCAGGGACCTACGGGGAGGTGGCTACACCTTC
CDR3 length: 16; clone size: .; D gene: TRBD1; J gene: TRBJ2-3; V gene: TRBV4-3; CDR3 protein: CASSQVDRVTRDTQYF; CDR3 DNA: TGCGCCAGCAGCCAAGTGGACAGGGTGACGAGAGATACGCAGTATTTT
CDR3 length: 11; clone size: .; D gene: .; J gene: TRBJ2-5; V gene: TRBV6-5; CDR3 protein: CASGNGETQYF; CDR3 DNA: TGTGCCAGCGGAAACGGGGAGACCCAGTACTTC
CDR3 length: 14; clone size: .; D gene: .; J gene: TRBJ1-1; V gene: TRBV6-6; CDR3 protein: CASNRGRGVTEAFF; CDR3 DNA: TGTGCCAGCAATCGGGGCAGGGGAGTCACTGAAGCTTTCTTT
CDR3 length: 15; clone size: .; D gene: TRBD1; J gene: TRBJ1-6; V gene: TRBV6-5; CDR3 protein: CATKQGQSYNSPLHF; CDR3 DNA: TGTGCCACGAAACAGGGACAGTCCTATAATTCACCCCTCCACTTT
CDR3 length: 15; clone size: .; D gene: .; J gene: TRBJ1-2; V gene: TRBV6-5; CDR3 protein: CASSYDRGLPRGYTF; CDR3 DNA: TGTGCCAGCAGTTACGACCGGGGGCTCCCTAGGGGCTACACCTTC
CDR3 length: 12; clone size: .; D gene: .; J gene: TRBJ1-1; V gene: TRBV12-3/TRBV12-4; CDR3 protein: CASGSADTEAFF; CDR3 DNA: TGTGCCAGCGGATCGGCGGACACTGAAGCTTTCTTT
CDR3 length: 14; clone size: .; D gene: .; J gene: TRBJ1-3; V gene: TRBV19; CDR3 protein: CASKGFGSGNTIYF; CDR3 DNA: TGTGCCAGTAAGGGTTTTGGGTCTGGAAACACCATATATTTT
CDR3 length: 15; clone size: .; D gene: TRBD1; J gene: TRBJ1-2; V gene: TRBV7-2; CDR3 protein: CASSYQTGAGYGYTF; CDR3 DNA: TGTGCCAGCAGCTACCAGACAGGGGCGGGCTATGGCTACACCTTC
CDR3 length: 11; clone size: .; D gene: .; J gene: TRBJ2-7; V gene: TRBV7-8; CDR3 protein: CASSLGDEQYF; CDR3 DNA: TGTGCCAGCAGCTTAGGAGACGAGCAGTACTTC
CDR3 length: 12; clone size: .; D gene: .; J gene: TRBJ1-1; V gene: TRBV11-2; CDR3 protein: CASSLDNTEAFF; CDR3 DNA: TGTGCCAGCAGCTTAGACAACACTGAAGCTTTCTTT
CDR3 length: 13; clone size: .; D gene: .; J gene: TRBJ2-1; V gene: TRBV24-1; CDR3 protein: CATSPGRYNEQFF; CDR3 DNA: TGTGCCACCAGCCCGGGCAGATACAATGAGCAGTTCTTC
CDR3 length: 13; clone size: .; D gene: .; J gene: TRBJ2-5; V gene: TRBV7-3; CDR3 protein: CASSPDYKETQYF; CDR3 DNA: TGTGCCAGCAGCCCCGACTATAAAGAGACCCAGTACTTC
CDR3 length: 13; clone size: .; D gene: TRBD1; J gene: TRBJ1-1; V gene: TRBV29-1; CDR3 protein: CSAGQGSGTEAFF; CDR3 DNA: TGCAGCGCCGGACAGGGTTCTGGCACTGAAGCTTTCTTT
CDR3 length: 14; clone size: .; D gene: .; J gene: TRBJ2-3; V gene: TRBV2; CDR3 protein: CATADEILTDTQYF; CDR3 DNA: TGTGCCACAGCGGACGAGATTCTCACAGATACGCAGTATTTT
CDR3 length: 17; clone size: .; D gene: TRBD2; J gene: TRBJ2-1; V gene: TRBV3-1/TRBV3-2; CDR3 protein: CASSRTSGPSSYNEQFF; CDR3 DNA: TGTGCCAGCAGCCGAACTAGCGGGCCCAGCTCCTACAATGAGCAGTTCTTC
CDR3 length: 13; clone size: .; D gene: .; J gene: TRBJ2-1; V gene: TRBV18; CDR3 protein: CASSPGEFNEQFF; CDR3 DNA: TGTGCCAGCTCACCAGGGGAGTTCAATGAGCAGTTCTTC
CDR3 length: 18; clone size: .; D gene: TRBD1; J gene: TRBJ1-4; V gene: TRBV23-1; CDR3 protein: CASSQSRDRRPTNEKLFF; CDR3 DNA: TGCGCCAGCAGTCAATCGAGGGACAGGCGCCCAACTAATGAAAAACTGTTTTTT
CDR3 length: 16; clone size: .; D gene: TRBD1; J gene: TRBJ1-3; V gene: TRBV18; CDR3 protein: CASSPLGTAHGNTIYF; CDR3 DNA: TGTGCCAGCTCACCATTGGGGACAGCGCATGGAAACACCATATATTTT
CDR3 length: 14; clone size: .; D gene: TRBD2; J gene: TRBJ2-7; V gene: TRBV2; CDR3 protein: CASRWTSGTYEQYF; CDR3 DNA: TGTGCCAGCAGGTGGACTAGCGGGACCTACGAGCAGTACTTC
CDR3 length: 14; clone size: .; D gene: TRBD1; J gene: TRBJ1-1; V gene: TRBV24-1; CDR3 protein: CATRETGTETEAFF; CDR3 DNA: TGTGCCACCAGAGAGACAGGGACGGAGACTGAAGCTTTCTTT